This T cell receptor beta chain was identified in a study of T cells expressing NK-cell markers. Germline values: CDR1 DFQATT, CDR2 SNEGSKA (reference sequence). This CDR3 has 19 residues. Reanalyzing the 5' RACE reads, TCRdb keeps one entry per CDR3 protein, without DNA. In all, the sample yields some 150,000 distinct CDR3 sequences. The source is a man aged 18 to 30 in good health. The sequenced sample consisted of blood T cells: a sorted CD56 or NKG2C T cell subset, CD4+ or CD8+ T cells, or bulk PBMC T cells (not recorded which). This sequence joins TRBV20-1 and TRBJ2-1; the TCRdb D gene call, TRBD2, has no DNA to confirm it. This chain's CDR3 is CSARDISLAGDPFYNEQFF.